Presented here are 8 T cell receptor beta chains from one specimen sequenced in a study of graft-versus-host responses after intestinal transplantation. The table came from immunoSEQ multiplex PCR; TCRdb's copy has only in-frame clones and leaves some out. The sample lists some 90,000 clones; 90% to 95% were seen once. What these receptors recognize is not known. Sequences were derived from unstimulated CD8+ T cells sorted from spleen or lymph node cells, sampled before intestinal transplant. All receptors derive from a human donor who received an intestinal transplant.

The chain employs TRBV29-1 and TRBJ2-2; weak D call: TRBD2 (5 bases). This CDR3 contains 14 residues. Per germline, CDR1 SQVTM and CDR2 ANQGSEA. The ends were cut back, 4 bases at V and 8 bases at J, with 17 bases in the middle. The CDR3 reads CSVVLEAEWGELFF. CDR3 coding DNA: TGCAGCGTTGTACTGGAGGCGGAGTGGGGGGAGCTGTTTTTT.

This chain connects TRBV29-1 to TRBJ1-2, with D possibly being TRBD1 (5 bases). Trimming cost V 5 bases and J 4 bases, with 14 bases left between them. CDR1 and CDR2 from the germline V gene are SQVTM and ANQGSEA. The CDR3 totals 13 residues. The CDR3, as DNA: TGCAGCGTTACGACAGCAGATACCTATGGCTACACCTTC. Translating gives CSVTTADTYGYTF.

The chain combines TRBV7-9 with TRBJ2-3, with 7 bases aligning to TRBD2. The CDR3 sequence is 15 residues long. Germline V CDR1 and CDR2: SEHNR, FQNEAQ (reference sequence). The V and J ends lost 11 bases and 2 bases, in that order; junction bases with no gene match: 13. CDR3 DNA: TGTGCCGAAGACCCTGGCGGGAGTGTCACAGATACGCAGTATTTT. It encodes CAEDPGGSVTDTQYF.

V is TRBV6-1 and J is TRBJ2-5; 9 nucleotides align to TRBD2. Trimming at V came to 3 bases and at J to 2 bases, leaving 4 bases not matched to a gene. Germline values: CDR1 MNHNS, CDR2 SASEGT. This CDR3 has 15 amino acids. In nucleotides, the CDR3 is TGTGCCAGCAGTGAGAGAGCGGGGGGACAAGAGACCCAGTACTTC. This gives the protein CASSERAGGQETQYF.

The V call is TRBV4-3, the J call TRBJ1-5; D gene ambiguous. Trimming shortened V by 1 base and J by 1 base, and 8 bases separated the two germline ends. Germline lookup yields CDR1 LGHNA and CDR2 YSLEER. The CDR3 sequence is 15 residues long. The DNA for the CDR3 is TGCGCCAGCAGCCAAGCGTTGAGCAGCAATCAGCCCCAGCATTTT. It codes for CASSQALSSNQPQHF.

The chain uses TRBV6-6 and TRBJ2-7; tentatively, D is TRBD1 (5 bases). V was shortened by 2 bases and J by 2 bases, with 7 bases between the two germline ends. The germline gives CDR1 MNHNY, CDR2 SVGAGI (reference sequence). The CDR3 is 13 residues long. The chain's CDR3 is CASSYDRTYEQYF. The CDR3 DNA follows: TGTGCCAGCAGTTACGACAGAACCTACGAGCAGTACTTC.

The V call is TRBV11-3, the J call TRBJ1-4; D unresolved. The V and J ends lost 1 base and 0 bases respectively, with 9 bases between them. This CDR3 has 16 residues. CDR1 SGHNT and CDR2 YENEEA come from the germline V gene. The CDR3 loop reads CASSLVGSATNEKLFF. The CDR3 DNA reads TGTGCCAGCAGCTTAGTAGGGAGTGCAACTAATGAAAAACTGTTTTTT.

The J gene is TRBJ2-5, the V gene TRBV4-3; 13 bases are a match to TRBD2. CDR1 and CDR2 from the germline V gene are LGHNA and YSLEER. CDR3 length equals 18 residues. The trim removed 4 bases at V and 3 bases at J, leaving 11 bases unmatched. CDR3 coding DNA: TGCGCCAGCAGCCGGGGGACTAGCGGGGAGGCGGGGGAAGAGACCCAGTACTTC. It specifies CASSRGTSGEAGEETQYF.